This T cell receptor (beta chain) was sequenced for a study of cytomegalovirus exposure and HLA in healthy donors. Primers included in the PCR were 60 Vbeta and 13 Jbeta primers. Using immunoSEQ multiplex PCR, the repertoire was profiled, and TCRdb retains in-frame clones only, with some absent. The table lists about 140,000 clones, around 86% of them singletons, with 1.2% in the top ten. Trimming left V 3 bases short and J 7 bases short, with 19 bases between. Germline CDR1 MNHNS, CDR2 SASEGT. The length of the CDR3 is 15 residues. The V gene is TRBV6-1, the J gene TRBJ2-7; D tentatively reads TRBD1 or TRBD2 (9 bases each). The sample consisted of PBMCs. The sequence derives from a female donor in good health and CMV-seronegative. The CDR3 coding sequence is TGTGCCAGCAGTGATACAGGGGGCCTAGCGGGAGAGCAGTACTTC. It is translated as CASSDTGGLAGEQYF.